This TCR beta chain was profiled in a study of cytomegalovirus exposure and HLA in healthy donors. Vbeta (60) and Jbeta (13) primers were used in the PCR. Some clones are missing from TCRdb's copy, which holds only in-frame ones; the method was immunoSEQ multiplex PCR. The data show roughly 190,000 clones, roughly 77% seen once. Nominal health characterized the donors when sampled, though unrecorded immune exposures were likely. In regard to this clone: As yet, its antigen is unknown.

Overall study findings and caveats: Reportedly, fewer N-insertions than the approximately 600-donor mean appeared in an Asian-associated ancestry cluster in a later analysis.

V lost 5 bases, J lost 0 bases, and 13 bases lay in between. Germline V gives CDR1 SGHVS, CDR2 FQNEAQ. The CDR3 sequence is 15 residues long. This TCR was recovered from a woman in her 50s in good health and CMV-seronegative. Sequencing was done on a sample of PBMCs. The J gene is TRBJ1-1, the V gene TRBV7-8, with D possibly being TRBD1 (6 bases). CDR3 amino acids: CASSPPGQMNTEAFF. The CDR3, as DNA: TGTGCCAGCAGCCCCCCAGGACAGATGAACACTGAAGCTTTCTTT. Drawing the rest from reference TRBV7-8 and TRBJ1-1, the complete variable domain is GAGVSQSPRYKVAKRGQDVALRCDPISGHVSLFWYQQALGQGPEFLTYFQNEAQLDKSGLPSDRFFAERPEGSVSTLKIQRTQQEDSAVYLCASSPPGQMNTEAFFGQGTRLTVV.